The 20 T cell receptor beta chains presented below share a single source sample, sequenced in a study of blood T cell repertoires in COVID-19 (dated by TCRdb to about 2020). The library came from the immunoSEQ multiplex PCR assay. Imported from immuneACCESS, the table was reduced by TCRdb to in-frame sequences with V and J called. These copies leave out some clones; in studies compared against another copy, an unresolved V gene accounts for under half, and the cause of the remainder is not known. The sample records almost 500,000 clones, approximately 91% of which are singletons. Roughly 8.5% of the sample is taken by the ten largest. Sequenced: PBMCs or T cells enriched from blood (not recorded which). The receptors were sampled from a woman aged 60-75 years who had recovered from COVID-19.

V and J are TRBV18 and TRBJ2-2; perhaps TRBD1 as D (6 bases). Germline values: CDR1 KGHSH, CDR2 LQKENI. The CDR3 contains 15 residues. Trimming took off 4 bases at V and 0 bases at J, with 9 bases between the two ends. CDR3 amino acids: CASSLGTSNTGELFF. CDR3 nucleotide sequence: TGTGCCAGCTCACTCGGGACATCGAACACCGGGGAGCTGTTTTTT.

This clone came up once. The chain is built from TRBV10-2 and TRBJ2-3, with 9 bases fitting TRBD1. J was trimmed by 2 bases and V by 7 bases; bases with no gene match: 7. Germline CDR1 and CDR2: WSHSY and SAAADI. The CDR3 sequence is 15 residues long. The CDR3, as DNA: TGCGCCAGCACGGGGGGACAGGGTAACACAGATACGCAGTATTTT. This translates into CASTGGQGNTDTQYF.

This chain links TRBV14 with TRBJ1-3; TRBD1 is a possible D gene (6 bases). The CDR3 runs 17 residues. Per the germline V gene, CDR1 is SGHDN and CDR2 is FVKESK. V was shortened by 2 bases and J by 0 bases, with 14 bases between the two germline ends. CDR3 bases: TGTGCCAGCAGCCAAAAAGTGGACAGCTTCTCTGGAAACACCATATATTTT. Protein sequence: CASSQKVDSFSGNTIYF.

The CDR3: CASGIGTGDEQYV. The CDR3, as DNA: TGTGCTAGTGGTATAGGGACAGGGGACGAGCAGTACGTC. V usage is TRBV12-5 and J usage is TRBJ2-7; TRBD1 matches 10 bases. CDR1 is LGHNT, CDR2 FRNRAP, per germline. This CDR3 spans 13 amino acids. After removal of 5 bases from V and 5 bases from J, the junction contained 3 bases not matched to a gene.

This clone was picked up one time. The rearrangement uses TRBV4-1 and TRBJ1-2; D is unclear. Germline V lookup: CDR1 MGHRA, CDR2 YSYEKL. V was clipped by 0 bases and J by 8 bases, with 13 bases between them. The CDR3 is made up of 14 amino acids. This chain's CDR3 is CASSQDVSGYGYTF. CDR3 DNA sequence: TGCGCCAGCAGCCAAGACGTGTCGGGGTACGGCTACACCTTC.

The chain uses TRBV2 and TRBJ1-4; no reliable D call. The CDR3 sequence is 15 residues long. Germline CDR1 reads SNHLY; CDR2 reads FYNNEI. V was trimmed by 7 bases and J by 0 bases, leaving 12 bases between them. The CDR3 DNA is TGTGCCAGCACCCGAGGACTTACAACTAATGAAAAACTGTTTTTT. Translated: CASTRGLTTNEKLFF.

The chain joins TRBV2 to TRBJ2-7, with D possibly TRBD2 on 5 matching bases. Germline CDR1 SNHLY, CDR2 FYNNEI. Trimming removed 1 base from V and 3 bases from J, with 16 bases in between. The CDR3 totals 16 residues. CDR3 coding DNA: TGTGCCAGCAGTGAAGGGGTTTCGGGGAAAGGCTACGAGCAGTACGTC. This sequence encodes CASSEGVSGKGYEQYV.

This rearrangement joins TRBV7-9 to TRBJ2-4; no clear D gene. The germline V and J ends were trimmed by 2 bases and 1 base, with 9 bases remaining between them. This CDR3 is 15 amino acids long. CDR1 SEHNR and CDR2 FQNEAQ come from the germline V gene (reference sequence). The CDR3 nucleotides read TGTGCCAGCAGCTTAAGCGCGGTCGCCAAAAACATTCAGTACTTC. Its translation is CASSLSAVAKNIQYF.

The V call is TRBV5-1, the J call TRBJ2-2; the match to TRBD2 covers 11 bases. CDR1 and CDR2 from the germline V gene are SGHRS and YFSETQ. The CDR3 is made up of 17 amino acids. The V segment lost 4 bases and the J segment 2 bases; nucleotides outside the gene matches: 7. DNA of the CDR3: TGCGCCAGCAGCATACCGACTAGCGGGGCCAACACCGGGGAGCTGTTTTTT. As protein: CASSIPTSGANTGELFF.

The V and J genes are TRBV9 and TRBJ2-5, with 8 nucleotides matching TRBD2. V gave up 0 bases and J gave up 1 base; unmatched junction bases: 8. The germline V gene has CDR1 SGDLS and CDR2 YYNGEE. The CDR3 covers 17 residues. CDR3 bases: TGTGCCAGCAGCGTAGGTGCGGGGGGCAATTTCCAAGAGACCCAGTACTTC. Its translation: CASSVGAGGNFQETQYF.

The chain has TRBV5-5 and TRBJ2-5, with D maybe TRBD1 (6 bases). CDR3 size: 14 residues. The V gene's germline CDR1 is SGHKS and CDR2 YYEKEE (reference sequence). Deletions cut 4 bases from V and 2 bases from J, with 12 bases between. CDR3 residues: CASSTGQSQETQYF. DNA of the CDR3: TGTGCCAGCAGCACCGGACAGAGTCAAGAGACCCAGTACTTC.

The genes are TRBV6-5 and TRBJ2-3; possibly TRBD2 for D (5 bases). Trimming pared 7 bases from V and 3 bases from J, leaving 14 bases between. The CDR3 runs 14 residues. Germline loops: CDR1 MNHEY, CDR2 SVGAGI. The CDR3 sequence: CASIAGGFTDTQYF. For the CDR3, the DNA is TGTGCCAGCATAGCCGGAGGATTTACAGATACGCAGTATTTT.

This sequence joins TRBV12-5 and TRBJ2-5; 10 nucleotides align to TRBD1. Trimming at V came to 1 base and at J to 4 bases, leaving 3 bases not matched to a gene. The germline CDR1 and CDR2 sequences are LGHNT and FRNRAP. This CDR3 region has 15 residues. The CDR3 nucleotides are TGTGCTAGTGGTTTGGGGACAGGGGGGAGAGAGACCCAGTACTTC. Translated: CASGLGTGGRETQYF.

The chain links TRBV4-1 to TRBJ1-2, with 7 bases fitting TRBD1. The CDR3 contains 16 residues. With V trimmed by 0 bases and J by 5 bases, 9 bases remained unmatched. Germline V gene data show CDR1 as MGHRA and CDR2 as YSYEKL. In DNA, the CDR3 is TGCGCCAGCAGCCAAGATGTGGCAGGGGGAGGATATGGCTACACCTTC. Its translation is CASSQDVAGGGYGYTF.

CDR3 DNA: TGTGCCAGCAGTCTTCCTGGACTAGCGGGGGCCACAGATACGCAGTATTTT. It specifies CASSLPGLAGATDTQYF. The chain links TRBV6-6 to TRBJ2-3, with 13 positions matching TRBD2. The junction had 7 bases not matched to a gene; V was cut back by 5 bases and J by 2 bases. The CDR3 length is 17 residues. Looked up from germline, CDR1 is MNHNY and CDR2 is SVGAGI (reference sequence).

The rearrangement joins TRBV5-1 to TRBJ1-3; D remains unclear. Germline V CDR1 and CDR2: SGHRS, YFSETQ. Trimming took off 0 bases at V and 0 bases at J, with 13 bases between the two ends. This CDR3 contains 17 residues. CDR3 nucleotide sequence: TGCGCCAGCAGCTTGGACTCAACTATGGGCTCTGGAAACACCATATATTTT. Translating gives CASSLDSTMGSGNTIYF.

The rearrangement links TRBV18 to TRBJ2-2; maybe TRBD1 (6 bases). This CDR3 has 14 amino acids. The germline CDR1 and CDR2 sequences are KGHSH and LQKENI. The V end lost 6 bases, the J end lost 4 bases, and 12 bases lay between the germline ends. The CDR3: CASSPTGPTGELFF. CDR3 DNA sequence: TGTGCCAGCTCGCCAACAGGGCCCACCGGGGAGCTGTTTTTT. Using reference TRBV18 and TRBJ2-2 for the parts outside the CDR3, the full variable domain is NAGVMQNPRHLVRRRGQEARLRCSPMKGHSHVYWYRQLPEEGLKFMVYLQKENIIDESGMPKERFSAEFPKEGPSILRIQQVVRGDSAAYFCASSPTGPTGELFFGEGSRLTVL.

This clone came up a few times. The chain is built from TRBV19 and TRBJ1-5; the D gene is possibly TRBD1 (5 bases). V lost 6 bases and J 2 bases, leaving 11 bases between the germline ends. Looked up from germline, CDR1 is LNHDA and CDR2 is SQIVND (reference sequence). This CDR3 spans 14 amino acids. CDR3 sequence: CASRAGGGNQPQHF. In DNA form, the CDR3 reads TGTGCCAGTAGGGCCGGGGGTGGCAATCAGCCCCAGCATTTT.

This chain links TRBV9 with TRBJ1-3, with 12 bases lining up with TRBD1. This CDR3 has 17 residues. After removal of 3 bases from V and 4 bases from J, the junction contained 8 bases not matched to a gene. Germline-derived CDR1 and CDR2 are SGDLS and YYNGEE. The CDR3 DNA follows: TGTGCCAGCAGCGCGTTCCCGGGACAGGGGGCCGGAAACACCATATATTTT. It encodes CASSAFPGQGAGNTIYF.

The chain uses TRBV28 and TRBJ1-1; 9 nucleotides match TRBD1. The germline CDR1 and CDR2 sequences are MDHEN and SYDVKM. The CDR3 runs to 16 residues. V lost 3 bases and J lost 0; bases outside the gene matches: 5. The CDR3 here is CASSLTGGGLNTEAFF. The CDR3 region has the DNA TGTGCCAGCAGTTTGACAGGGGGAGGATTGAACACTGAAGCTTTCTTT.